This is a list of T cell receptor beta chains from one sample in a study of cytomegalovirus exposure and HLA in healthy donors. The data were produced by immunoSEQ multiplex PCR, yet TCRdb's version contains in-frame clones alone and is incomplete. Of more than 90,000 clones listed, 65% to 80% are singletons. Sequences were obtained from PBMCs. These receptors originate from a woman aged 40 to 50 in good health and CMV-seronegative. The CDR3 runs from the conserved cysteine through the conserved F or W. The D gene is left open where the match is weak. Size is omitted from some rows. Given values are once, few, many or a class for expanded clones.

NA,TRBD1,TRBV5-1,TRBJ2-7,CASSPGDRDPYEQYF,TGCGCCAGCAGCCCGGGGGACAGGGACCCCTACGAGCAGTACTTC
once,NA,TRBV21-1,TRBJ2-1,CASSKGRWSTRGLAGLYNEQFF,TGTGCCAGCAGCAAAGGACGGTGGTCTACCCGGGGGCTAGCGGGGCTCTACAATGAGCAGTTCTTC
NA,NA,TRBV25-1,TRBJ2-1,CASSVGGRYNEQFF,TGTGCCAGCAGTGTGGGGGGTAGATACAATGAGCAGTTCTTC
few,NA,TRBV19,TRBJ2-4,CASTQSAQNIQYF,TGTGCCAGTACCCAAAGCGCCCAAAACATTCAGTACTTC
few,NA,TRBV7-6,TRBJ1-1,CASSQGGTEAFF,TGTGCCAGCAGTCAGGGAGGGACTGAAGCTTTCTTT
NA,NA,TRBV7-6,TRBJ2-7,CASSLRSGSLYEQYF,TGTGCCAGCAGCCTAAGATCCGGGAGCCTCTACGAGCAGTACTTC
NA,NA,TRBV9,TRBJ2-1,CASSGGAGYDEQFF,TGTGCCAGCAGTGGGGGGGCAGGGTATGATGAGCAGTTCTTC
NA,NA,TRBV9,TRBJ1-1,CASSLVLGAGTEAFF,TGTGCCAGCAGCCTAGTCCTGGGGGCTGGGACTGAAGCTTTCTTT
NA,NA,TRBV7-2,TRBJ1-1,CASSLEGRVGKGDTEAFF,TGTGCCAGCAGCTTAGAGGGCAGGGTGGGGAAAGGGGACACTGAAGCTTTCTTT
once,TRBD1,TRBV28,TRBJ1-1,CASSPGGLNTEAFF,TGTGCCAGCAGTCCAGGGGGCTTGAACACTGAAGCTTTCTTT
NA,TRBD1,TRBV2,TRBJ1-1,CASSEAATGGGTEAFF,TGTGCCAGCAGTGAAGCGGCCACAGGGGGTGGCACTGAAGCTTTCTTT
NA,TRBD2,TRBV25-1,TRBJ2-1,CASSEYRASGGARFF,TGTGCCAGCAGTGAATATCGGGCTAGCGGGGGGGCCCGGTTCTTC